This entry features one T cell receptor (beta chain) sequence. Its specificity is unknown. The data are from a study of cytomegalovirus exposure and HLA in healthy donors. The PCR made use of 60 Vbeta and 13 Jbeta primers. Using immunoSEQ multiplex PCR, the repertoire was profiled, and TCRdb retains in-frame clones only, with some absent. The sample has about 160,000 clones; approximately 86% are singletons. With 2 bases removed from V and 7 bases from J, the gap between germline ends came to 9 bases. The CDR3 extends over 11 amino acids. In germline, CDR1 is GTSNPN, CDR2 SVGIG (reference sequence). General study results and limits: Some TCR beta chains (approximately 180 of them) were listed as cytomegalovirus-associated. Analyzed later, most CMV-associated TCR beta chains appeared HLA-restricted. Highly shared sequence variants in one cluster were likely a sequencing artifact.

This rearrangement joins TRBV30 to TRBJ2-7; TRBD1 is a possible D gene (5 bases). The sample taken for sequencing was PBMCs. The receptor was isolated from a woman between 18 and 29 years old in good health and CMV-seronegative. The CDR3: CAWSPGWEQYF. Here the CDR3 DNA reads TGTGCCTGGAGTCCAGGGTGGGAGCAGTACTTC.